The clone carrying this T cell receptor beta chain was seen a handful of times. This specimen comes from a study of blood T cells in healthy people across ages. Through a sample-barcoded 5' primer and a J-beta primer mix, a second PCR was run for roughly 6 to 11 cycles. A 12-random-nucleotide template-switch adaptor tagged each cDNA molecule. Each CDR3 protein gets one entry after TCRdb re-called the 5' RACE reads with MiXCR. This table holds around 1.1 million distinct CDR3 sequences, around two fifths found once. Germline V gene sequence: CDR1 DFQATT, CDR2 SNEGSKA (reference sequence). The germline V and J ends were trimmed by 6 bases and 0 bases, with 15 bases remaining between them. The CDR3 length is 15 residues.

Sequenced: blood. The rearrangement uses TRBV20-1 and TRBJ1-5; D unclear. The TCR originated in a man younger than 30 in good health. CDR3 sequence (DNA): TGCAGTGCAGGAGGGCGGAGATATAGCAATCAGCCCCAGCATTTT. Translation: CSAGGRRYSNQPQHF.